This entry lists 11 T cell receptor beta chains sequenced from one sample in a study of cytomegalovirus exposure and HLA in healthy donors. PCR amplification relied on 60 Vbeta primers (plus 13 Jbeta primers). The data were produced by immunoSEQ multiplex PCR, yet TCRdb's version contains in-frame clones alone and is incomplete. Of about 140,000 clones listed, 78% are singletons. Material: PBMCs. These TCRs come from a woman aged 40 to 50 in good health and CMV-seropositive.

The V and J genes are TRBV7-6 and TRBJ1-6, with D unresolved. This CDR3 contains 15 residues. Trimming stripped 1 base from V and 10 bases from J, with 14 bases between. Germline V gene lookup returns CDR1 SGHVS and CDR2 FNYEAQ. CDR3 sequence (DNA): TGTGCCAGCAGCTTAGTCGAGGGTTATATGTCACCCCTCCACTTT. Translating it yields CASSLVEGYMSPLHF. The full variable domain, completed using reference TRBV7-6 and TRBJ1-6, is GAGVSQSPRYKVTKRGQDVALRCDPISGHVSLYWYRQALGQGPEFLTYFNYEAQQDKSGLPNDRFSAERPEGSISTLTIQRTEQRDSAMYRCASSLVEGYMSPLHFGNGTRLTVT.

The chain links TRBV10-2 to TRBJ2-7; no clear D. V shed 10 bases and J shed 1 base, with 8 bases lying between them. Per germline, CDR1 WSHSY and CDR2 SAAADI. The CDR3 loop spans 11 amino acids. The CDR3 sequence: CATQWSYEQYF. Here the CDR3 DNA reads TGCGCCACCCAGTGGTCCTACGAGCAGTACTTC.

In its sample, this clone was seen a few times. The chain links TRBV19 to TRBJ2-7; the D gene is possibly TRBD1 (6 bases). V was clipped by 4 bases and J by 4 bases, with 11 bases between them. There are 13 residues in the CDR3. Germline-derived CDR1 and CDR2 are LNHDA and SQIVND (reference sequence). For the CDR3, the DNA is TGTGCCAGTAGTACCCAGGACAGTTACGAGCAGTACTTC. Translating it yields CASSTQDSYEQYF. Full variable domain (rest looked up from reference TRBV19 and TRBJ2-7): DGGITQSPKYLFRKEGQNVTLSCEQNLNHDAMYWYRQDPGQGLRLIYYSQIVNDFQKGDIAEGYSVSREKKESFPLTVTSAQKNPTAFYLCASSTQDSYEQYFGPGTRLTVT.

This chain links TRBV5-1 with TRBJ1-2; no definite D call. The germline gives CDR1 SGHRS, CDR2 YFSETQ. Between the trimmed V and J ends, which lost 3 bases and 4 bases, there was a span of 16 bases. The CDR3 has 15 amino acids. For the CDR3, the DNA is TGCGCCAGCAGCTCGGGTGGGGAGTCCCGCTATGGCTACACCTTC. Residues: CASSSGGESRYGYTF.

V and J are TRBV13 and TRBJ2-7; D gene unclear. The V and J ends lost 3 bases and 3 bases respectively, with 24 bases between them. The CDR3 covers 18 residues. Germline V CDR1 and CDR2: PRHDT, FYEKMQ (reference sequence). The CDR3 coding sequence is TGTGCCAGCAGCTTGTCTTTCTTTGGTGGCGCTCGCGGCTACGAGCAGTACTTC. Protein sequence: CASSLSFFGGARGYEQYF.

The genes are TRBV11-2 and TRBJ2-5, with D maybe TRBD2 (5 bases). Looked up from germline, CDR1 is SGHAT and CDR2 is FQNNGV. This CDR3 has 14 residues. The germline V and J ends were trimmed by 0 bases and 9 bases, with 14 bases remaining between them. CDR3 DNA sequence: TGTGCCAGCAGCTTAGATGCTAGCCTAAGTTCCCAGTACTTC. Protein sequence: CASSLDASLSSQYF.

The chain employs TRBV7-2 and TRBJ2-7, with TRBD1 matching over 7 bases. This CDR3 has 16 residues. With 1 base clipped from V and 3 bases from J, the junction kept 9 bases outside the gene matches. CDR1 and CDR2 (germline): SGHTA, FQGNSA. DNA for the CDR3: TGTGCCAGCAGCTTAGAGGGGACAGTTCCTTACTACGAGCAGTACTTC. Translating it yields CASSLEGTVPYYEQYF.

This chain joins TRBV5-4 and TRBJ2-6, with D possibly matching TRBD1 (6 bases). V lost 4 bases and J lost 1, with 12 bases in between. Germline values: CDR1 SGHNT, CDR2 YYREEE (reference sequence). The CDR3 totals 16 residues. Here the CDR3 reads CASSRSQGSGANVLTF. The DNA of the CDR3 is TGTGCCAGCAGCAGGTCACAGGGTTCTGGGGCCAACGTCCTGACTTTC.

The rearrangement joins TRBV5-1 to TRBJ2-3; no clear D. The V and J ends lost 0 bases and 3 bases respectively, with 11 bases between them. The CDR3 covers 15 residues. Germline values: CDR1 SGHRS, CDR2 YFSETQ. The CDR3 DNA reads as TGCGCCAGCAGCTTGGACCCTGCAGTTACAGATACGCAGTATTTT. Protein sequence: CASSLDPAVTDTQYF.

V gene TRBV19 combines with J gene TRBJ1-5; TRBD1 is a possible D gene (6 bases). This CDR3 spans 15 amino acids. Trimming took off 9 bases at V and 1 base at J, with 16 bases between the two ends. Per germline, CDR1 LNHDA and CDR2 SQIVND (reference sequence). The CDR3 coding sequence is TGTGCCAGCCAGCGGGGGCCGAACAGCAATCAGCCCCAGCATTTT. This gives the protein CASQRGPNSNQPQHF.

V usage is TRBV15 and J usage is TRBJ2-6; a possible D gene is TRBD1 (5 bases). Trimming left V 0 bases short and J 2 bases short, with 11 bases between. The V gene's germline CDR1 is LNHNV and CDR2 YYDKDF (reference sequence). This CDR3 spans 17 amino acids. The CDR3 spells CATSRDRPGTGANVLTF. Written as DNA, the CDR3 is TGTGCCACCAGCAGAGATCGCCCAGGGACTGGGGCCAACGTCCTGACTTTC.